This T cell receptor beta chain was captured by sequencing in a study of identical twins. TCRdb re-derived calls from the 5' RACE reads in MiXCR, one entry per CDR3 protein. The table shows some 1,600,000 distinct CDR3 sequences, with about 31% occurring only once. This TCR was sampled from a newborn girl in good health. Sequenced: cord blood.

The CDR3 DNA reads TGTGCCAGCAGCCAAGAACCCACCACCACAGATACGCAGTATTTT. Its protein is CASSQEPTTTDTQYF. The genes are TRBV3-1 and TRBJ2-3, with D hard to call. This CDR3 spans 15 amino acids. In germline, CDR1 is LGHDT, CDR2 YNNKEL (reference sequence). Trimming took off 0 bases at V and 2 bases at J, with 9 bases between the two ends.